The 12 T cell receptor beta chains listed next were all sequenced from one sample in a study of CD8 T cells in ankylosing spondylitis. Via MiXCR, TCRdb re-called the 5' RACE reads, giving one row per CDR3 protein. The table lists about 140,000 distinct CDR3 sequences, 10% to 12% of them singletons, with around 4.1% in the top ten. Sequenced sample: blood, either unsorted or a sorted T cell fraction (not recorded which). These receptors were collected from a female donor with ankylosing spondylitis or in good health (not recorded which).

The table lists this clonotype with a few counts. The chain couples TRBV18 to TRBJ2-1; 8 nucleotides match TRBD2. The CDR3 extends over 15 amino acids. J gave up 1 base and V 1 base, and 0 bases lay outside the gene matches. From germline, CDR1 is KGHSH and CDR2 LQKENI. DNA of the CDR3: TGTGCCAGCTCACCACTAGCGGGGTCCTACAATGAGCAGTTCTTC. Residues: CASSPLAGSYNEQFF.

This clonotype has at least ten counts. The J gene is TRBJ2-2, the V gene TRBV5-1, with D perhaps being TRBD1 or TRBD2 (5 bases each). V lost 2 bases, J lost 4 bases, and 12 bases lay in between. Germline V lookup: CDR1 SGHRS, CDR2 YFSETQ. The CDR3 runs to 15 residues. The CDR3 spells CASSFDEGSTGELFF. The DNA for the CDR3 is TGCGCCAGCAGCTTTGACGAGGGGAGCACCGGGGAGCTGTTTTTT.

Many counts were recorded for this clonotype. The chain carries TRBV20-1 and TRBJ2-1, with D uncertain. V lost 0 bases and J 15 bases, leaving 12 bases between the germline ends. The CDR3 length is 11 residues. The germline V gene has CDR1 DFQATT and CDR2 SNEGSKA (reference sequence). CDR3 sequence: CSAREGLSPFF. As DNA, the CDR3 is TGCAGTGCTAGAGAGGGCCTAAGCCCGTTCTTC.

The sample holds many counts of this clonotype. This chain joins TRBV5-1 and TRBJ2-3; TRBD2 agrees at 8 bases. Germline CDR1 SGHRS, CDR2 YFSETQ. The CDR3 loop spans 15 amino acids. The J segment lost 2 bases and the V segment lost 4 bases, leaving 6 bases of the junction unmatched. The CDR3 coding sequence is TGCGCCAGCAGCCCCCCGCGGGGGGACACAGATACGCAGTATTTT. This translates into CASSPPRGDTDTQYF.

V gene TRBV3-1 combines with J gene TRBJ2-7; D is possibly TRBD2 (6 bases). The CDR3 extends over 16 amino acids. V gave up 5 bases and J gave up 0 bases, with 17 bases separating them. Germline CDR1 and CDR2: LGHDT and YNNKEL (reference sequence). The CDR3 protein is CASSEGTFSLSYEQYF. The DNA of the CDR3 is TGTGCCAGCAGCGAGGGGACTTTTTCACTCTCCTACGAGCAGTACTTC.

This clonotype was detected ten times or more. The chain joins TRBV28 to TRBJ1-5, with 7 bases that match TRBD1. Germline V gives CDR1 MDHEN, CDR2 SYDVKM. This CDR3 is 14 amino acids long. V lost 6 bases, J lost 5 bases, and 7 bases stayed unmatched. CDR3 DNA: TGTGCCAGCAGCCGCAACAGGGGCGATCAGCCCCAGCATTTT. Encoded protein: CASSRNRGDQPQHF.

This clonotype was detected a few times. The chain combines TRBV6-2 or TRBV6-3 with TRBJ2-3, with 11 positions matching TRBD1. The germline V gene encodes CDR1 MNHEY and CDR2 SVGEGT. CDR3 size: 13 residues. V lost 8 bases and J lost 8; bases outside the gene matches: 6. Written as DNA, the CDR3 is TGTGCCAGCGCATTTGGGACAGGGGGTACGCAGTATTTT. This translates into CASAFGTGGTQYF.

This clonotype was recorded many times. The rearrangement links TRBV7-9 to TRBJ1-3; 9 nucleotides align to TRBD1. The ends lost 5 bases at V and 3 bases at J; junction bases unmatched: 2. CDR1 is SEHNR and CDR2 is FQNEAQ in the germline V gene (reference sequence). This CDR3 has 14 amino acids. In DNA form, the CDR3 reads TGTGCCAGCAGCGGGACAGGGTTTGGAAACACCATATATTTT. Its translation is CASSGTGFGNTIYF. The whole variable domain, filled in from reference TRBV7-9 and TRBJ1-3, reads DTGVSQNPRHKITKRGQNVTFRCDPISEHNRLYWYRQTLGQGPEFLTYFQNEAQLEKSRLLSDRFSAERPKGSFSTLEIQRTEQGDSAMYLCASSGTGFGNTIYFGEGSWLTVV.

The V and J genes are TRBV10-2 and TRBJ2-2; 8 bases align to TRBD1. This CDR3 has 16 amino acids. With V trimmed by 6 bases and J by 4 bases, 10 bases remained unmatched. Germline V lookup: CDR1 WSHSY, CDR2 SAAADI. The CDR3: CASRTPGGASTGELFF. CDR3 DNA: TGCGCCAGCAGAACCCCAGGGGGCGCAAGCACCGGGGAGCTGTTTTTT.

This clonotype was detected many times. The chain uses TRBV4-1 and TRBJ1-1, with TRBD1 matching over 7 bases. Germline CDR1 is MGHRA and CDR2 is YSYEKL. V lost 2 bases, J lost 0 bases, and 9 bases stayed unmatched. This CDR3 spans 17 amino acids. This CDR3 is CASSQFETGSMNTEAFF. CDR3 nucleotide sequence: TGCGCCAGCAGCCAATTCGAGACAGGGTCTATGAACACTGAAGCTTTCTTT.

The gene calls are TRBV5-6 and TRBJ2-5; D is undetermined. This CDR3 is 16 amino acids long. From germline, CDR1 is SGHDT and CDR2 YYEEEE. V was trimmed by 1 base and J by 0 bases, leaving 13 bases between them. The CDR3 DNA reads as TGTGCCAGCAGCTTGTTCCTACCTTGGTACCAAGAGACCCAGTACTTC. This sequence encodes CASSLFLPWYQETQYF.

At least ten counts were recorded for this clonotype. The chain carries TRBV10-3 and TRBJ1-1, with D unclear. V was pared by 3 bases and J by 6 bases, with 14 bases between. The CDR3 runs to 14 residues. From germline, CDR1 is ENHRY and CDR2 SYGVKD. CDR3 DNA: TGTGCCATCAGTGAAGCTTTAGGGAGCCCTGAAGCTTTCTTT. Amino acid sequence: CAISEALGSPEAFF.